This note documents a single T cell receptor beta chain sequence. As yet, its antigen is unknown. This sample is part of a study of post-analysis software for immune sequencing data. Germline V CDR1 and CDR2: MGHRA, YSYEKL. The J segment lost 1 base and the V segment lost 3 bases, leaving 3 bases of the junction unmatched. CDR3 length: 17 residues. Study findings and constraints: Controls showed lower frequencies than patients for five TRBV segments, and TRBV5-6, TRBV5-1 and TRBV20-1 were among these. Normalized Chao1 diversity was significantly lower in multiple sclerosis patients than in controls.

Unique molecular identifiers were built into the TCR beta cDNA libraries. A single record per CDR3 protein comes from TCRdb applying MiXCR to the PCR reads. The repertoire consists of about 430,000 distinct CDR3 sequences, with roughly 38% occurring once and the leading ten covering approximately 7.7%. The TCR originated in a girl aged 2 to 10 with multiple sclerosis. The chain couples TRBV4-1 to TRBJ2-6, with 10 bases fitting TRBD1. The specimen sequenced was blood. The CDR3: CASSHGTGESGANVLTF. The CDR3, as DNA: TGCGCCAGCAGCCATGGGACAGGGGAGTCTGGGGCCAACGTCCTGACTTTC.